The next 19 T cell receptor beta chains were all read from a single sample in a study of blood T cell repertoires in COVID-19. Repertoires were generated with immunoSEQ multiplex PCR, while TCRdb's copy carries only in-frame clones and drops some. The sample records under 150,000 clones, around 87% being singletons. Material for sequencing was peripheral blood. The receptors shown here come from a woman between 45 and 65 years old who had recovered from COVID-19.

V usage is TRBV2 and J usage is TRBJ2-7, with 8 nucleotides matching TRBD1. CDR1 is SNHLY and CDR2 is FYNNEI in the germline V gene. V lost 6 bases and J lost 3; bases outside the gene matches: 7. The CDR3 length is 14 residues. CDR3 in DNA: TGTGCCAGCAGGGGGGACAGGCTACTCTACGAGCAGTACTTC. It is translated as CASRGDRLLYEQYF.

This chain joins TRBV15 and TRBJ1-2; D is possibly TRBD1 (5 bases). The CDR3 has 14 residues. Between the trimmed V and J ends, which lost 1 base and 2 bases, there was a span of 8 bases. CDR1 is LNHNV, CDR2 YYDKDF, per germline (reference sequence). Written as DNA, the CDR3 is TGTGCCACCAGCAGAGGGAACAGGAACTATGGCTACACCTTC. Residues: CATSRGNRNYGYTF.

The chain couples TRBV4-1 to TRBJ1-5; possibly TRBD1 for D (6 bases). Germline-derived CDR1 and CDR2 are MGHRA and YSYEKL. V was clipped by 4 bases and J by 0 bases, with 19 bases between them. There are 18 residues in the CDR3. CDR3 coding DNA: TGCGCCAGCAGCCGCCAACCCGGGACAAAGTATAGCAATCAGCCCCAGCATTTT. It codes for CASSRQPGTKYSNQPQHF.

This clone has a handful of counts. The chain combines TRBV28 with TRBJ1-4, with TRBD1 as a possible D gene (6 bases). V lost 7 bases and J 10 bases, leaving 13 bases between the germline ends. CDR3 length equals 12 residues. The germline V gene encodes CDR1 MDHEN and CDR2 SYDVKM. For the CDR3, the DNA is TGTGCCAGCACCCCACAAGGGGGAAAACTGTTTTTT. It specifies CASTPQGGKLFF.

The CDR3 reads CASGLAGGGELFF. The CDR3 DNA reads as TGTGCCAGCGGGCTAGCGGGGGGCGGGGAGCTGTTTTTT. The chain has TRBV7-2 and TRBJ2-2; 11 bases map to TRBD2. Per germline, CDR1 SGHTA and CDR2 FQGNSA. The CDR3 covers 13 residues. The junction had 3 bases not matched to a gene; V was cut back by 8 bases and J by 7 bases.

The chain is built from TRBV6-2 or TRBV6-3 and TRBJ1-5, with unresolved D. Germline V gives CDR1 MNHEY, CDR2 SVGEGT. This CDR3 has 17 residues. The V gene lost 6 bases and the J gene lost 7 bases, with 25 bases spanning the gap. The CDR3 nucleotides are TGTGCCAGCAGCCAGTGGAACCAACGACGGCGCAGGCAGCCCCAGCATTTT. Protein product: CASSQWNQRRRRQPQHF.

This sequence joins TRBV29-1 and TRBJ2-1; 16 bases agree with TRBD2. Germline assignment: CDR1 SQVTM and CDR2 ANQGSEA. The CDR3 totals 14 residues. V dropped 7 bases and J dropped 9; count of bases not matched to a gene: 6. The CDR3 DNA follows: TGCAGCGCCGGGACTAGCGGGAGGGTAGGTGAGCAGTTCTTC. This encodes CSAGTSGRVGEQFF.

The V gene is TRBV4-1, the J gene TRBJ2-1; 13 positions match TRBD2. The CDR3 consists of 17 residues. CDR1 MGHRA and CDR2 YSYEKL come from the germline V gene. Trimming cost V 2 bases and J 3 bases; bases outside gene matches: 4. The CDR3 sequence is CASSQRTSGRFYNEQFF. The CDR3 DNA reads TGCGCCAGCAGCCAAAGGACTAGCGGGAGATTCTACAATGAGCAGTTCTTC.

The chain combines TRBV20-1 with TRBJ2-5; 9 bases agree with TRBD1. CDR1 and CDR2 from the germline V gene are DFQATT and SNEGSKA (reference sequence). This CDR3 is 16 amino acids long. The J segment lost 2 bases and the V segment lost 3 bases, leaving 10 bases of the junction unmatched. This CDR3 reads CSASPPQGAWQETQYF. The CDR3 DNA reads TGCAGTGCTAGTCCCCCACAGGGGGCTTGGCAAGAGACCCAGTACTTC.

This clone has more than one count but fewer than ten. The V call is TRBV4-1, the J call TRBJ1-2, with D tentatively TRBD1 (5 bases). CDR1 MGHRA and CDR2 YSYEKL come from the germline V gene. Trimming removed 2 bases at V and 1 base at J, with 11 bases between. The CDR3 sequence is 15 residues long. In DNA, the CDR3 is TGCGCCAGCAGCCAATGGGCAGGGCTTAACTATGGCTACACCTTC. Its protein is CASSQWAGLNYGYTF.

The rearrangement joins TRBV18 to TRBJ1-2, with 7 bases lining up with TRBD1. CDR1 and CDR2 (germline): KGHSH, LQKENI. The CDR3 totals 13 residues. Trimming took 2 bases from V and 6 from J; bases not matched to a gene: 3. CDR3 loop: CASSPRGQDGYTF. Written as DNA, the CDR3 is TGTGCCAGCTCACCAAGGGGGCAGGATGGCTACACCTTC. The full variable domain, with the rest looked up from reference TRBV18 and TRBJ1-2, is NAGVMQNPRHLVRRRGQEARLRCSPMKGHSHVYWYRQLPEEGLKFMVYLQKENIIDESGMPKERFSAEFPKEGPSILRIQQVVRGDSAAYFCASSPRGQDGYTFGSGTRLTVV.

The rearrangement uses TRBV5-1 and TRBJ2-5; perhaps TRBD2 as D (6 bases). The V and J ends lost 0 bases and 2 bases respectively, with 17 bases between them. The CDR3 length is 17 residues. From germline, CDR1 is SGHRS and CDR2 YFSETQ. In DNA form, the CDR3 reads TGCGCCAGCAGCTTGGGTATTAGCGGAAAACTTCAAGAGACCCAGTACTTC. Its protein is CASSLGISGKLQETQYF. The full variable domain, its missing parts supplied by reference TRBV5-1 and TRBJ2-5, is KAGVTQTPRYLIKTRGQQVTLSCSPISGHRSVSWYQQTPGQGLQFLFEYFSETQRNKGNFPGRFSGRQFSNSRSEMNVSTLELGDSALYLCASSLGISGKLQETQYFGPGTRLLVL.

This clone was detected once. The chain recombines TRBV5-1 with TRBJ2-5, with a weak D call TRBD2 (5 bases). V lost 4 bases to trimming and J lost 4 bases, with 14 bases between them. The CDR3 totals 14 residues. CDR1 is SGHRS and CDR2 is YFSETQ in the germline V gene. CDR3 in amino acids: CASSNYGERETQYF. CDR3 in DNA: TGCGCCAGCAGCAATTACGGGGAACGAGAGACCCAGTACTTC.

The rearrangement joins TRBV19 to TRBJ2-6, with D perhaps TRBD1 (6 bases). The CDR3 runs 15 residues. From germline, CDR1 is LNHDA and CDR2 SQIVND (reference sequence). Trimming took 9 bases from V and 1 from J, leaving 13 bases between them. The CDR3 DNA reads as TGTGCCAGCCGGGACACTAGTTCTGGGGCCAACGTCCTGACTTTC. Translation gives CASRDTSSGANVLTF.

The gene calls are TRBV20-1 and TRBJ2-3; D unclear. V was cut by 3 bases and J by 11 bases, with 9 bases left in between. CDR1 and CDR2 (germline): DFQATT, SNEGSKA (reference sequence). The CDR3 consists of 10 residues. The CDR3 nucleotides read TGCAGTGCTAGCCAGCCAGGGCAGTATTTT. The encoded protein is CSASQPGQYF.

V gene TRBV18 combines with J gene TRBJ1-3, with D hard to call. Germline CDR1 is KGHSH and CDR2 is LQKENI. The CDR3 sequence is 16 residues long. Trimming left V 3 bases short and J 7 bases short, with 19 bases between. The CDR3 DNA reads TGTGCCAGCTCACCGATGACCCTCCAGCGAGGGAACACCATATATTTT. Translated: CASSPMTLQRGNTIYF.

The chain has TRBV30 and TRBJ2-5; 8 nucleotides align to TRBD1. CDR1 and CDR2 (germline): GTSNPN, SVGIG (reference sequence). The CDR3 spans 13 residues. V was pared by 2 bases and J by 4 bases, with 3 bases of the junction left unmatched. CDR3 region: CAWSLTGGETQYF. CDR3 nucleotides: TGTGCCTGGAGTCTAACAGGGGGAGAGACCCAGTACTTC.

The J gene is TRBJ2-7, the V gene TRBV28, with a weak D call TRBD1 (6 bases). This CDR3 region has 12 residues. Germline-derived CDR1 and CDR2 are MDHEN and SYDVKM. The germline V and J ends were trimmed by 6 bases and 4 bases, with 10 bases remaining between them. CDR3 sequence: CASSLQGYEQYF. CDR3 nucleotides: TGTGCCAGCAGCCTACAGGGATACGAGCAGTACTTC.

The V call is TRBV27, the J call TRBJ2-4, with D possibly matching TRBD1 (6 bases). Germline V lookup: CDR1 MNHEY, CDR2 SMNVEV (reference sequence). Trimming pared 6 bases from V and 1 base from J, leaving 16 bases between. The CDR3 length is 16 residues. The CDR3 bases are TGTGCCAGCAGGACAGGATCCCCATTGGCCAAAAACATTCAGTACTTC. Protein: CASRTGSPLAKNIQYF.